Listed below are T cell receptor beta chains from one sample, sequenced in a study of OX40 agonist ivuxolimab in advanced cancers. Sequencing used immunoSEQ multiplex PCR; TCRdb keeps in-frame clones, though not all of them. The sample contains 20,000 to 25,000 clones, about four fifths of which appear only once. The sequencing used CD4+ or CD8+ T cells sorted from blood, collected in a trial of the OX40 agonist ivuxolimab. The source is an adult with an advanced solid tumor such as melanoma, head and neck, liver or kidney cancer. The CDR3 runs from the conserved cysteine through the conserved F or W. D genes are given only for firm matches. Clone size is stated in some rows and not others, as once, few, many or a class when expanded.

clone_size j_call v_call d_call cdr3_nt cdr3_aa
- TRBJ2-5 TRBV9 - TGTGCCAGCAGCAGTAGTGGACAGAGACAAGAGACCCAGTACTTC CASSSSGQRQETQYF
- TRBJ2-1 TRBV9 - TGTGCCAGCAGCGCCCTTAGTGGACAGAGTTACAATGAGCAGTTCTTC CASSALSGQSYNEQFF
- TRBJ2-4 TRBV5-6 - TGTGCCAGCCGCCTTGCCAGGGAGGAGGTGGGGGCCAAAAACATTCAGTACTTC CASRLAREEVGAKNIQYF
once TRBJ2-2 TRBV19 - TGTGCCAGTAGTATATGGGGCTCACCGGGGGAGCTGTTTTTT CASSIWGSPGELFF
- TRBJ2-1 TRBV5-1 - TGCGCCAGCAGCATAGACCTGGGACAACGTGAGCAGTTCTTC CASSIDLGQREQFF
- TRBJ2-7 TRBV9 TRBD2 TGTGCCAGCAGCGTAAGCGGGGAGCCCTACGAGCAGTACTTC CASSVSGEPYEQYF
- TRBJ2-7 TRBV9 - TGTGCCAGCAGCCCTCGACTGGAACCCTACGAGCAGTACTTC CASSPRLEPYEQYF
- TRBJ2-2 TRBV4-1 TRBD2 TGCGCCAGCAGCCATGCCGCGGGGGTCACCGGGGAGCTGTTTTTT CASSHAAGVTGELFF
- TRBJ2-1 TRBV27 TRBD2 TGTGCCAGCAGTTTAATAGCGGGCCTTGGGCACAATGAGCAGTTCTTC CASSLIAGLGHNEQFF
few TRBJ1-6 TRBV9 TRBD1 TGTGCCAGCAGCCCGGTGACAGGGCTTAATTCACCCCTCCACTTT CASSPVTGLNSPLHF
- TRBJ1-3 TRBV19 - TGTGCCAGTAGTATATCTTCCGGACCAGGAAACACCATATATTTT CASSISSGPGNTIYF
- TRBJ1-5 TRBV6-1 - TGTGCCAGCAGACGGACAGCGGGTCTACCCCAGCATTTT CASRRTAGLPQHF
once TRBJ1-1 TRBV25-1 - TGTGCCAGCAGTGAATTTAGCAGCACTGAAGCTTTCTTT CASSEFSSTEAFF
few TRBJ2-3 TRBV6-1 TRBD2 TGTGCCAGCCGGACTAGCGGGGGGACCACAGATACGCAGTATTTT CASRTSGGTTDTQYF
- TRBJ2-2 TRBV7-9 TRBD2 TGTGCCAGCAGCTTAAGTAGTCTAGCGGGAGTCGCGAACACCGGGGAGCTGTTTTTT CASSLSSLAGVANTGELFF
- TRBJ2-7 TRBV6-5 TRBD1 TGTGCCAGCAGTTACTCTGGACAGGGGATCTACGAGCAGTACTTC CASSYSGQGIYEQYF
few TRBJ2-1 TRBV27 TRBD2 TGTGCCAGCAGTGCCACTAGCGAAGGTGAGCAGTTCTTC CASSATSEGEQFF
- TRBJ2-3 TRBV4-1 - TGCGCCAGCAGCCAAGTGCGGGACGCAGATACGCAGTATTTT CASSQVRDADTQYF
- TRBJ2-1 TRBV28 TRBD2 TGTGCCAGCAGCCCCGGGAGGGAAGTTAGTGAGCAGTTCTTC CASSPGREVSEQFF
- TRBJ1-1 TRBV19 - TGTGCCAGTAACCCGGAGCTCTACGGAGCCTGGAACACTGAAGCTTTCTTT CASNPELYGAWNTEAFF
- TRBJ2-1 TRBV5-4 TRBD1 TGTGCCAGCAGCACCTCGGGACAGGGGAACTACAATGAGCAGTTCTTC CASSTSGQGNYNEQFF
few TRBJ1-1 TRBV20-1 - TGCAGTGCTAGAGCGGGTGAAGCTTTCTTT CSARAGEAFF
- TRBJ1-1 TRBV27 - TGTGCCAGCAGTTTATCGGGGGGGAACACTGAAGCTTTCTTT CASSLSGGNTEAFF
once TRBJ2-7 TRBV27 - TGTGCCAGCAGTTTCGGGGCAGAATCCTACGAGCAGTACTTC CASSFGAESYEQYF
- TRBJ1-2 TRBV5-5 - TGTGCCAGCAGTCATCAGGGAGGACGATATGGCTACACCTTC CASSHQGGRYGYTF
- TRBJ2-1 TRBV4-1 TRBD1 TGCGCCAGCAGCCAGACTGACAGGGGGCGTTCAAATGAGCAGTTCTTC CASSQTDRGRSNEQFF
few TRBJ2-7 TRBV4-1 TRBD2 TGCGCCAGCAGCTACTCTAGCGGGGCGATCTACGAGCAGTACTTC CASSYSSGAIYEQYF
medium-sized TRBJ2-1 TRBV27 - TGTGCCAGCAGTTTTGGCTACTACAATGAGCAGTTCTTC CASSFGYYNEQFF
- TRBJ2-2 TRBV27 - TGTGCCAGCAGTTTTGGCCGGGAGCTGTTTTTT CASSFGRELFF
- TRBJ1-1 TRBV2 TRBD1 TGTGCCAGCAGTGAGCTAGGACAGGGGGGGGACACTGAAGCTTTCTTT CASSELGQGGDTEAFF
few TRBJ2-1 TRBV11-2 TRBD1 TGTGCCAGCAGCCCCGAGGTGACAGGGATGGGCTACAATGAGCAGTTCTTC CASSPEVTGMGYNEQFF
few TRBJ1-5 TRBV6-6 - TGTGCCAGCAGCCCGGCAAGCAATCAGCCCCAGCATTTT CASSPASNQPQHF
- TRBJ2-7 TRBV2 TRBD2 TGTGCCAGCAGTGTTTCGGGGGGGAACTACGAGCAGTACTTC CASSVSGGNYEQYF
- TRBJ2-1 TRBV5-1 - TGCGCCAGCAGCTACCCACAGGTAAATGAGCAGTTCTTC CASSYPQVNEQFF
- TRBJ1-4 TRBV5-4 TRBD1 TGTGCCAGCAGGGGGACAGGCGCTAATGAAAAACTGTTTTTT CASRGTGANEKLFF